This TCR beta chain appears in the sequencing data of a study of blood T cell repertoires in COVID-19. About the research overall: The United States, Italy and Spain supplied acute and convalescent COVID-19 samples. Sample material is recorded as cDNA or gDNA derived from T cells, B-cell-depleted T cells, or PBMCs.

Repertoires were generated with immunoSEQ multiplex PCR, while TCRdb's copy carries only in-frame clones and drops some. The table records more than 95,000 clones, approximately 80% of them present only once. Sequencing input: peripheral blood. The TCR originated in a man between 60 and 70 years old with acute or convalescent COVID-19.

The CDR3 loop is CASSSPGLSQYGYTF. The CDR3 DNA reads TGTGCCAGCAGCTCGCCGGGACTCTCCCAATATGGCTACACCTTC. The chain carries TRBV5-4 and TRBJ1-2, with D perhaps matching TRBD1 (5 bases). CDR3 length equals 15 residues. Per germline, CDR1 SGHNT and CDR2 YYREEE (reference sequence). Trimming took off 3 bases at V and 5 bases at J, with 17 bases between the two ends.